This TCR beta chain is drawn from a study of T cell changes during pregnancy in multiple sclerosis. The method was immunoSEQ multiplex PCR; TCRdb's version includes in-frame clones alone and lacks a portion of them. The sample yields around 62,000 clones, 75% to 95% seen once. Per germline, CDR1 SEHNR and CDR2 FQNEAQ (reference sequence). The CDR3 consists of 15 residues. V gave up 3 bases and J gave up 0 bases; unmatched junction bases: 2. The sample was peripheral blood, taken in the third trimester of pregnancy. The J gene is TRBJ2-1, the V gene TRBV7-9, with 7 bases identical to TRBD1. The TCR comes from a female donor with multiple sclerosis, enrolled in a pregnancy study. The CDR3 DNA follows: TGTGCCAGCAGCTTCCCAGGGGGCTCCTACAATGAGCAGTTCTTC. Amino acids: CASSFPGGSYNEQFF. The variable domain in full, with the rest retrieved from reference TRBV7-9 and TRBJ2-1, is DTGVSQNPRHKITKRGQNVTFRCDPISEHNRLYWYRQTLGQGPEFLTYFQNEAQLEKSRLLSDRFSAERPKGSFSTLEIQRTEQGDSAMYLCASSFPGGSYNEQFFGPGTRLTVL.